Below, one T cell receptor (beta chain) is given with its context. All donors comprised healthy Caucasians. The data belong to a study of identical twins. Template switching supplied a universal primer site; unique molecular identifiers were carried on the cDNA. TCRdb itself ran the 5' RACE reads through MiXCR, one entry per CDR3 protein. This sample carries roughly 480,000 distinct CDR3 sequences, around 24% of them seen once, and the ten largest clones take 2.9%. The same data also went into a second study, on T cells expressing NK-cell markers. From that report: Once again these clonotypes came out on top in the CD3+CD56-NKG2C+ fraction of several donors.

Material for sequencing was CD4+ T cells sorted from blood. The sequence was obtained from a woman aged 18-29 years in good health.

The CDR3 protein is CASSETEQTLYGYTF. The CDR3 DNA reads TGTGCCAGCAGTGAGACGGAGCAGACTCTGTATGGCTACACCTTC. The chain carries TRBV2 and TRBJ1-2; D uncertain. Germline CDR1 and CDR2: SNHLY and FYNNEI. The CDR3 runs 15 residues. V was pared by 3 bases and J by 5 bases, with 16 bases between.